Shown below are 32 T cell receptor beta chains from a single sample sequenced in a study of blood T cell repertoires in COVID-19. Libraries were prepared by immunoSEQ multiplex PCR; TCRdb keeps only in-frame clonotypes and omits some of them. This sample has approximately 88,000 clones, with about 74% found just once. The source material was peripheral blood. These receptors were collected from a human donor in a cohort sampled during active COVID-19.

The chain employs TRBV5-1 and TRBJ2-6, with a weak D call TRBD1 (6 bases). The germline V gene encodes CDR1 SGHRS and CDR2 YFSETQ. This CDR3 region has 16 residues. Trimming took off 4 bases at V and 3 bases at J, with 14 bases between the two ends. The CDR3 DNA follows: TGCGCCAGCAGCGGTCTACAGGGTAGTGGGGCCAACGTCCTGACTTTC. Amino acid sequence: CASSGLQGSGANVLTF.

The J gene is TRBJ2-5, the V gene TRBV29-1; the match to TRBD1 covers 9 bases. CDR1 and CDR2 from the germline V gene are SQVTM and ANQGSEA. This CDR3 contains 13 residues. Losses at the gene ends were 6 bases for V and 4 bases for J; bases not matched to a gene: 6. The CDR3 is CSVQGAGVETQYF. CDR3 coding DNA: TGCAGCGTACAGGGGGCAGGGGTAGAGACCCAGTACTTC.

This clone came up once. The chain links TRBV27 to TRBJ2-7, with 8 bases matching TRBD2. Unmatched junction bases numbered 9, after V lost 3 bases and J lost 5 bases. This CDR3 spans 15 amino acids. Germline CDR1 MNHEY, CDR2 SMNVEV (reference sequence). The CDR3: CASSFSSGGPHEQYF. In nucleotides, the CDR3 is TGTGCCAGCAGTTTCTCCTCGGGAGGGCCCCACGAGCAGTACTTC.

This clone was seen once. The J gene is TRBJ1-4, the V gene TRBV5-5, with D maybe TRBD1 (6 bases). From germline, CDR1 is SGHKS and CDR2 YYEKEE (reference sequence). With 4 bases removed from V and 8 bases from J, the gap between germline ends came to 18 bases. This CDR3 has 15 residues. CDR3 residues: CASSTAGGPGEKLFF. The CDR3 DNA reads as TGTGCCAGCAGCACGGCGGGGGGGCCTGGGGAAAAACTGTTTTTT.

The chain joins TRBV7-2 to TRBJ2-1; 9 bases map to TRBD2. The CDR3 totals 16 residues. The germline V gene has CDR1 SGHTA and CDR2 FQGNSA. V gave up 6 bases and J gave up 6 bases; unmatched junction bases: 12. DNA of the CDR3: TGTGCCAGCAGGCCGATAGGGCGGGAGGGCCCCAATGAGCAGTTCTTC. It translates to CASRPIGREGPNEQFF.

V and J are TRBV7-9 and TRBJ2-5, with 7 nucleotides matching TRBD1. V lost 3 bases, J lost 0 bases, and 7 bases stayed unmatched. The CDR3 consists of 16 residues. Germline CDR1 SEHNR, CDR2 FQNEAQ (reference sequence). Here the CDR3 DNA reads TGTGCCAGCAGCTTGTCGGGACAGCCTTACCAAGAGACCCAGTACTTC. Its translation: CASSLSGQPYQETQYF.

This clone was observed once. The chain has TRBV18 and TRBJ2-7; TRBD2 agrees at 10 bases. The ends lost 0 bases at V and 6 bases at J; junction bases unmatched: 8. Germline loops: CDR1 KGHSH, CDR2 LQKENI. The CDR3 extends over 16 amino acids. The CDR3 sequence is CASSPPVAGGSSEQYF. The CDR3 DNA is TGTGCCAGCTCACCACCCGTAGCGGGAGGATCTTCCGAGCAGTACTTC.

Of note for this clone: Other DNA sequences in the same sample also yield this CDR3. This chain connects TRBV19 to TRBJ2-7; weak D call: TRBD2 (5 bases). V lost 6 bases and J lost 3, with 6 bases in between. This CDR3 region has 11 residues. Per the germline V gene, CDR1 is LNHDA and CDR2 is SQIVND (reference sequence). The CDR3 DNA sequence: TGTGCCAGTAGCCGGGACTACGAGCAGTACTTC. Protein: CASSRDYEQYF. Drawing the rest from reference TRBV19 and TRBJ2-7, the complete variable domain is DGGITQSPKYLFRKEGQNVTLSCEQNLNHDAMYWYRQDPGQGLRLIYYSQIVNDFQKGDIAEGYSVSREKKESFPLTVTSAQKNPTAFYLCASSRDYEQYFGPGTRLTVT.

This clone was seen just once. The chain links TRBV27 to TRBJ2-5; D is perhaps TRBD1 (6 bases). Germline-derived CDR1 and CDR2 are MNHEY and SMNVEV (reference sequence). Trimming shortened V by 6 bases and J by 4 bases, and 15 bases separated the two germline ends. The CDR3 consists of 14 residues. The CDR3 region is CASRPGQFRETQYF. Here the CDR3 DNA reads TGTGCCAGCAGACCCGGACAGTTCCGAGAGACCCAGTACTTC.

This rearrangement joins TRBV10-1 to TRBJ2-2; 8 positions agree with TRBD2. The CDR3 sequence is 14 residues long. In germline, CDR1 is WNHNN, CDR2 SYGVQD (reference sequence). Trimming took 2 bases from V and 9 from J; bases not matched to a gene: 5. The CDR3 reads CASSELGGGRELFF. The CDR3 nucleotides are TGCGCCAGCAGTGAGCTCGGGGGGGGGCGGGAGCTGTTTTTT.

The genes are TRBV5-6 and TRBJ1-2; a weak D match, TRBD1 (6 bases). Germline lookup yields CDR1 SGHDT and CDR2 YYEEEE. Deletions cut 6 bases from V and 5 bases from J, with 17 bases between. This CDR3 is 14 amino acids long. CDR3 DNA: TGTGCCAGCACCCCTCCAGGGGAGACATATGGCTACACCTTC. Translation: CASTPPGETYGYTF.

This clone was seen a few times. This sequence joins TRBV18 and TRBJ1-2; 8 nucleotides agree with TRBD1. V shed 6 bases, J shed 3 bases, and the junction held 3 bases outside the gene matches. The germline V gene has CDR1 KGHSH and CDR2 LQKENI. This CDR3 region has 13 residues. The CDR3 sequence: CASSTDRDYGYTF. The CDR3 DNA reads as TGTGCCAGCTCCACGGACAGGGACTATGGCTACACCTTC.

J is TRBJ1-1 and V is TRBV29-1; no reliable D call. Trimming took off 5 bases at V and 3 bases at J, with 13 bases between the two ends. This CDR3 contains 13 residues. Germline assignment: CDR1 SQVTM and CDR2 ANQGSEA. This CDR3 reads CSVSVQPYTEAFF. The CDR3 DNA is TGCAGCGTTAGTGTACAGCCATACACTGAAGCTTTCTTT. Combining the CDR3 with reference TRBV29-1 and TRBJ1-1 gives the whole variable domain SAVISQKPSRDICQRGTSLTIQCQVDSQVTMMFWYRQQPGQSLTLIATANQGSEATYESGFVIDKFPISRPNLTFSTLTVSNMSPEDSSIYLCSVSVQPYTEAFFGQGTRLTVV.

Here the CDR3 reads CASSPRKRATDTQYF. The CDR3 coding sequence is TGTGCCAGCTCACCACGGAAGCGGGCCACAGATACGCAGTATTTT. This rearrangement joins TRBV18 to TRBJ2-3; TRBD2 might be the D (6 bases). The CDR3 is made up of 15 amino acids. The germline V gene encodes CDR1 KGHSH and CDR2 LQKENI. Trimming shortened V by 1 base and J by 2 bases, and 10 bases separated the two germline ends.

The rearrangement uses TRBV30 and TRBJ2-2; TRBD2 agrees at 8 bases. The CDR3 sequence is 16 residues long. Germline V gene sequence: CDR1 GTSNPN, CDR2 SVGIG (reference sequence). V lost 0 bases to trimming and J lost 4 bases; unmatched junction nucleotides: 7. CDR3 sequence: CAWSVIGRAATGELFF. The CDR3 bases are TGTGCCTGGAGTGTAATCGGGAGGGCCGCCACCGGGGAGCTGTTTTTT.

This clone was seen more than once but under ten times. J is TRBJ2-1 and V is TRBV6-5, with a weak D call TRBD1 (5 bases). Germline CDR1 is MNHEY and CDR2 is SVGAGI. V was shortened by 2 bases and J by 9 bases, with 17 bases between the two germline ends. This CDR3 contains 15 residues. This chain's CDR3 is CASSYEVPTQGEQFF. Written as DNA, the CDR3 is TGTGCCAGCAGTTACGAGGTCCCCACCCAGGGTGAGCAGTTCTTC.

This chain links TRBV28 with TRBJ1-1, with a possible D match to TRBD1 (5 bases). The V gene lost 6 bases and the J gene lost 3 bases, with 14 bases spanning the gap. There are 14 residues in the CDR3. Germline assignment: CDR1 MDHEN and CDR2 SYDVKM. In DNA form, the CDR3 reads TGTGCCAGCAGCCCAGGAGGGGCGGACACTGAAGCTTTCTTT. This codes for CASSPGGADTEAFF.

This chain links TRBV4-3 with TRBJ1-4, with D possibly TRBD1 on 5 matching bases. Trimming removed 0 bases at V and 8 bases at J, with 16 bases between. Per the germline V gene, CDR1 is LGHNA and CDR2 is YSLEER. CDR3 size: 16 residues. This chain's CDR3 is CASSQDRAKRGEKLFF. The CDR3 DNA reads as TGCGCCAGCAGCCAAGATAGGGCCAAAAGGGGCGAAAAACTGTTTTTT.

The V gene is TRBV19, the J gene TRBJ2-7; TRBD1 is a possible D gene (5 bases). CDR3 size: 14 residues. Germline lookup yields CDR1 LNHDA and CDR2 SQIVND (reference sequence). The V end was cut by 5 bases, the J end by 3 bases, with 14 bases between. CDR3 region: CASSRGHKLYEQYF. CDR3 sequence (DNA): TGTGCCAGTAGTCGAGGACACAAACTCTACGAGCAGTACTTC.

The rearrangement uses TRBV5-1 and TRBJ2-2; perhaps TRBD2 as D (5 bases). Germline-derived CDR1 and CDR2 are SGHRS and YFSETQ. This CDR3 contains 15 residues. V gave up 0 bases and J gave up 5 bases, with 11 bases separating them. The CDR3 nucleotides read TGCGCCAGCAGCTTGGCTCTCGGCGGGACCGGGGAGCTGTTTTTT. The encoded protein is CASSLALGGTGELFF.

The rearrangement links TRBV7-9 to TRBJ1-1; 7 nucleotides agree with TRBD1. The ends lost 1 base at V and 6 bases at J; junction bases unmatched: 8. CDR1 SEHNR and CDR2 FQNEAQ come from the germline V gene (reference sequence). CDR3 length: 15 residues. CDR3 in DNA: TGTGCCAGCAGCTTAGGAGCACAGGGGAGCCCTGAAGCTTTCTTT. This encodes CASSLGAQGSPEAFF.

There are a few counts of this clone. The genes are TRBV2 and TRBJ2-7, with TRBD2 matching over 7 bases. The CDR3 runs 15 residues. J was trimmed by 6 bases and V by 4 bases; bases with no gene match: 12. Per the germline V gene, CDR1 is SNHLY and CDR2 is FYNNEI. CDR3 sequence (DNA): TGTGCCAGCAGTGGCATCGGGGGAGGGTCTGGCGAGCAGTACTTC. Translation gives CASSGIGGGSGEQYF.

The chain uses TRBV27 and TRBJ2-1; 8 bases are shared with TRBD1. Germline V gene lookup returns CDR1 MNHEY and CDR2 SMNVEV (reference sequence). This CDR3 region has 15 residues. V was pared by 5 bases and J by 2 bases, with 5 bases of the junction left unmatched. This CDR3 reads CASSNDRGTYNEQFF. CDR3 nucleotides: TGTGCCAGCAGTAATGACAGGGGCACCTACAATGAGCAGTTCTTC.

V gene TRBV3-1 (or the pseudogene TRBV3-2) combines with J gene TRBJ1-1; the match to TRBD1 covers 7 bases. CDR3 size: 17 residues. The V and J ends lost 2 bases and 4 bases, in that order; junction bases with no gene match: 13. Germline V gene data show CDR1 as LGHDT and CDR2 as YNNKEL (reference sequence). Here the CDR3 reads CASSQYPDRVRSTEAFF. The CDR3 DNA reads TGTGCCAGCAGCCAATACCCCGACAGGGTTCGAAGCACTGAAGCTTTCTTT.

This chain joins TRBV28 and TRBJ2-3, with TRBD2 matching 11 bases. V shed 1 base, J shed 0 bases, and the junction held 6 bases outside the gene matches. CDR3 length: 18 amino acids. Germline-derived CDR1 and CDR2 are MDHEN and SYDVKM. CDR3 in amino acids: CASSLSLAGGSSTDTQYF. CDR3 bases: TGTGCCAGCAGTTTATCTCTAGCGGGAGGCTCGAGCACAGATACGCAGTATTTT.

The rearrangement uses TRBV7-2 and TRBJ2-3, with TRBD1 matching over 7 bases. With V trimmed by 3 bases and J by 3 bases, 6 bases remained unmatched. In germline, CDR1 is SGHTA, CDR2 FQGNSA. This CDR3 region has 15 residues. This chain's CDR3 is CASSFQATGTDTQYF. DNA for the CDR3: TGTGCCAGCAGCTTCCAAGCGACAGGGACAGATACGCAGTATTTT.

The rearrangement uses TRBV28 and TRBJ2-7; TRBD1 is a possible D gene (6 bases). The V end was cut by 2 bases, the J end by 2 bases, with 10 bases between. Germline assignment: CDR1 MDHEN and CDR2 SYDVKM. The CDR3 extends over 14 amino acids. The CDR3 bases are TGTGCCAGCAGTTTAACAGGGCCCCCCTACGAGCAGTACTTC. This gives the protein CASSLTGPPYEQYF.

This clone occurred once. The chain carries TRBV6-5 and TRBJ1-1, with unresolved D. The V gene lost 5 bases and the J gene lost 1 base, with 11 bases spanning the gap. The CDR3 totals 14 residues. Germline-derived CDR1 and CDR2 are MNHEY and SVGAGI. The CDR3 region is CASSLRRGNTEAFF. CDR3 nucleotides: TGTGCCAGCAGTCTCCGACGGGGGAACACTGAAGCTTTCTTT.

V usage is TRBV7-9 and J usage is TRBJ1-1; no firm D call. Trimming stripped 2 bases from V and 2 bases from J, with 15 bases between. The CDR3 loop spans 16 amino acids. The V gene's germline CDR1 is SEHNR and CDR2 FQNEAQ (reference sequence). CDR3 protein: CASSLTDFASNTEAFF. The CDR3 DNA is TGTGCCAGCAGCTTAACCGATTTTGCGAGTAACACTGAAGCTTTCTTT. The complete variable domain, with remaining parts taken from reference TRBV7-9 and TRBJ1-1, reads DTGVSQNPRHKITKRGQNVTFRCDPISEHNRLYWYRQTLGQGPEFLTYFQNEAQLEKSRLLSDRFSAERPKGSFSTLEIQRTEQGDSAMYLCASSLTDFASNTEAFFGQGTRLTVV.

This clone appeared once. The chain is built from TRBV7-2 and TRBJ1-2; TRBD1 agrees at 12 bases. In germline, CDR1 is SGHTA, CDR2 FQGNSA. V lost 1 base and J lost 7; bases outside the gene matches: 13. The length of the CDR3 is 18 residues. The CDR3 nucleotides are TGTGCCAGCAGCTTAGTCCGCATTGGGACAGGGGGCGCGGCTGGCTACACCTTC. Translated, it gives CASSLVRIGTGGAAGYTF. Complete variable domain (other parts from reference TRBV7-2 and TRBJ1-2): GAGVSQSPSNKVTEKGKDVELRCDPISGHTALYWYRQSLGQGLEFLIYFQGNSAPDKSGLPSDRFSAERTGGSVSTLTIQRTQQEDSAVYLCASSLVRIGTGGAAGYTFGSGTRLTVV.

The chain combines TRBV15 with TRBJ1-1; D not certain. This CDR3 region has 15 residues. V was cut by 1 base and J by 7 bases, with 16 bases left in between. Germline V gives CDR1 LNHNV, CDR2 YYDKDF (reference sequence). The CDR3, as DNA: TGTGCCACCAGCAGAGGGAGAAGGTTCCGGATTGAAGCTTTCTTT. Translation gives CATSRGRRFRIEAFF.

This clone was recorded a few times. This chain joins TRBV29-1 and TRBJ2-1; D is possibly TRBD2 (5 bases). Germline V CDR1 and CDR2: SQVTM, ANQGSEA. V was shortened by 4 bases and J by 6 bases, with 13 bases between the two germline ends. This CDR3 region has 13 residues. CDR3 sequence reads: CSVARTRGNEQFF. Here the CDR3 DNA reads TGCAGCGTTGCCCGGACTCGTGGCAATGAGCAGTTCTTC.